This T cell receptor beta chain came from a study of early T cells in non-severe SARS-CoV-2 infection. At the level of the study: Investigators sequenced bulk RNA drawn from unsorted whole blood, and chains remained unpaired.

This clonotype was found many times. The antigen remains unidentified. Broader study findings: Clonotype matching in VDJdb favored anti-spike CD8 responses and did not capture private and CD4 specificities.

TCRdb passed the 5' RACE reads through MiXCR, listing each CDR3 protein once. The sample lists roughly 83,000 distinct CDR3 sequences; about 10% were seen once. The sample consisted of whole blood, taken at baseline. The sequence was collected from an adult who was a healthcare worker with PCR-confirmed SARS-CoV-2 infection or an uninfected control (not recorded which).

The CDR3 sequence: CASGTGYEQYF. In DNA form, the CDR3 reads TGTGCCAGCGGCACCGGATACGAGCAGTACTTC. This chain joins TRBV25-1 and TRBJ2-7; D gene uncertain. V gave up 8 bases and J gave up 4 bases, with 9 bases separating them. Germline CDR1 is MGHDK and CDR2 is SYGVNS. The CDR3 contains 11 residues.